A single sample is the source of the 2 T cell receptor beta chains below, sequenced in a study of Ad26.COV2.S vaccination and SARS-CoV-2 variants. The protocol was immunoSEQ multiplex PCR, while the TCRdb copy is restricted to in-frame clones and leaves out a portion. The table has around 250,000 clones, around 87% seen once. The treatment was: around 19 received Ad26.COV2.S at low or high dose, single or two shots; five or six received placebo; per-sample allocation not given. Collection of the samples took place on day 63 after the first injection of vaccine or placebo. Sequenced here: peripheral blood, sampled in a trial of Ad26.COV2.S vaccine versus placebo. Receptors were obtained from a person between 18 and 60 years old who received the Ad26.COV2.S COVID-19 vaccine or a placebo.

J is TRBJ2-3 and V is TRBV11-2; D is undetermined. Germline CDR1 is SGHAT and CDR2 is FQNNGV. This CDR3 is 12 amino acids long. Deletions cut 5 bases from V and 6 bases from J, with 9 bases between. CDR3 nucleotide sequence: TGTGCCAGCAGCCACACTCCGGATACGCAGTATTTT. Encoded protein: CASSHTPDTQYF.

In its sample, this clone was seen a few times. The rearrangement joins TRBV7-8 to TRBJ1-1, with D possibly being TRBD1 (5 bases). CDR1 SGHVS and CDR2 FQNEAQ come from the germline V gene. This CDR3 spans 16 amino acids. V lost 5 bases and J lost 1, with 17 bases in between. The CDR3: CASSPIAGRANTEAFF. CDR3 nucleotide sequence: TGTGCCAGCAGCCCCATAGCGGGCAGGGCGAACACTGAAGCTTTCTTT.